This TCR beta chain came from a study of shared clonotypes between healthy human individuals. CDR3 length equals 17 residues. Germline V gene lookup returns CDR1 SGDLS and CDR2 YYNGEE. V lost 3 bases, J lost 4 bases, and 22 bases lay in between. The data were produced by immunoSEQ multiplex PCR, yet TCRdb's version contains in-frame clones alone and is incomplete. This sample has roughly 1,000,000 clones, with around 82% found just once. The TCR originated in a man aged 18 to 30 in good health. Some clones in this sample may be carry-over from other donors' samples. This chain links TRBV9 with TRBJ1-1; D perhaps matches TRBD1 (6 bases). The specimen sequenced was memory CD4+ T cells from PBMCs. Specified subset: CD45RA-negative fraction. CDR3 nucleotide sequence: TGTGCCAGCAGCGGGAACCGTCCTGGGGGCCCGGGCACTGAAGCTTTCTTT. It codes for CASSGNRPGGPGTEAFF. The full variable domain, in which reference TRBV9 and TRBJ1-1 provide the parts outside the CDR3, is DSGVTQTPKHLITATGQRVTLRCSPRSGDLSVYWYQQSLDQGLQFLIQYYNGEERAKGNILERFSAQQFPDLHSELNLSSLELGDSALYFCASSGNRPGGPGTEAFFGQGTRLTVV.